These 2 T cell receptor beta chains were sequenced from one sample in a study of blood T cell repertoires in COVID-19. Profiling relied on immunoSEQ multiplex PCR, and the TCRdb table lists in-frame clones only, not all of them. This table has roughly 30,000 clones, 70% to 90% appearing once. The sequenced material came from peripheral blood. The receptor source for this set is a human donor in a cohort sampled during active COVID-19.

V gene TRBV6-5 combines with J gene TRBJ2-5; 8 positions match TRBD1. This CDR3 comprises 14 residues. Germline V gives CDR1 MNHEY, CDR2 SVGAGI. V lost 4 bases to trimming and J lost 5 bases; unmatched junction nucleotides: 6. CDR3 sequence reads: CASSSQGAGETQYF. The CDR3 region has the DNA TGTGCCAGCAGTTCTCAGGGGGCCGGGGAGACCCAGTACTTC.

This clone has only one observation. CDR3 DNA: TGTGCTAGTGGTCTAACCGGACTAGCGAACAATGAGCAGTTCTTC. Encoded protein: CASGLTGLANNEQFF. The chain recombines TRBV12-5 with TRBJ2-1, with 9 bases lining up with TRBD2. V was pared by 5 bases and J by 5 bases, with 7 bases of the junction left unmatched. Germline CDR1 and CDR2: LGHNT and FRNRAP. The CDR3 has 15 residues.